A single sample gave rise to the 18 T cell receptor beta chains below, sequenced in a study of blood T cell repertoires in COVID-19. TCRdb's copy holds only in-frame clones and misses some; the assay was immunoSEQ multiplex PCR. The sample has over 250,000 clones; roughly 90% are singletons. The sequenced sample consisted of peripheral blood. The receptors here all came from a man in his fifties or sixties with acute or convalescent COVID-19.

This clone was found once. The rearrangement links TRBV7-3 to TRBJ2-3; 10 positions match TRBD2. The CDR3 is 12 residues long. In germline, CDR1 is SGHTA, CDR2 FQGTGA. CDR3 nucleotides: TGTGCGAGCGGGGGGGCTTCAGATACGCAGTATTTT. Protein sequence: CASGGASDTQYF.

The CDR3 spells CASSLTGIEQYF. CDR3 nucleotides: TGTGCCAGCAGCTTAACAGGAATCGAGCAGTACTTC. The rearrangement links TRBV5-4 to TRBJ2-7, with TRBD1 as a possible D gene (5 bases). This CDR3 has 12 residues. Trimming cost V 2 bases and J 6 bases, with 9 bases left between them. CDR1 and CDR2 (germline): SGHNT, YYREEE (reference sequence).

V and J are TRBV7-3 and TRBJ2-2; perhaps TRBD2 as D (5 bases). V was pared by 2 bases and J by 4 bases, with 11 bases between. This CDR3 contains 15 residues. Germline values: CDR1 SGHTA, CDR2 FQGTGA. The CDR3 DNA reads as TGTGCCAGCAGCTTATTCGGGGTTAGCACCGGGGAGCTGTTTTTT. Its protein product is CASSLFGVSTGELFF.

V is TRBV19 and J is TRBJ2-2, with no clear D. This CDR3 is 13 amino acids long. V was pared by 4 bases and J by 7 bases, with 10 bases between. Looked up from germline, CDR1 is LNHDA and CDR2 is SQIVND (reference sequence). CDR3 bases: TGTGCCAGTAGTACGGCAGCTAGCGGGGAGCTGTTTTTT. Encoded protein: CASSTAASGELFF.

V usage is TRBV29-1 and J usage is TRBJ1-6, with D perhaps TRBD1 (5 bases). Trimming took off 6 bases at V and 10 bases at J, with 16 bases between the two ends. Germline V lookup: CDR1 SQVTM, CDR2 ANQGSEA. This CDR3 has 13 residues. The CDR3 DNA is TGCAGCGTGTTGGATGGACATCGCTCACCCCTCCACTTT. Translating gives CSVLDGHRSPLHF. The full variable domain, in which reference TRBV29-1 and TRBJ1-6 provide the parts outside the CDR3, is SAVISQKPSRDICQRGTSLTIQCQVDSQVTMMFWYRQQPGQSLTLIATANQGSEATYESGFVIDKFPISRPNLTFSTLTVSNMSPEDSSIYLCSVLDGHRSPLHFGNGTRLTVT.

The chain joins TRBV9 to TRBJ2-2, with 8 bases lining up with TRBD1. The V segment lost 4 bases and the J segment 0 bases; nucleotides outside the gene matches: 5. CDR1 and CDR2 (germline): SGDLS, YYNGEE. This CDR3 region has 16 residues. CDR3 bases: TGTGCCAGCAGCAGAATGGGACAGGCGAACACCGGGGAGCTGTTTTTT. Amino acids: CASSRMGQANTGELFF.

The chain carries TRBV10-1 and TRBJ1-5; maybe TRBD1 (6 bases). This CDR3 has 16 residues. Germline values: CDR1 WNHNN, CDR2 SYGVQD (reference sequence). Trimming removed 3 bases at V and 0 bases at J, with 12 bases between. The CDR3 spells CASSDRGQYSNQPQHF. CDR3 in DNA: TGCGCCAGCAGTGACAGGGGACAATATAGCAATCAGCCCCAGCATTTT.

CDR3 sequence: CASSLEGASYEQYF. CDR3 nucleotide sequence: TGTGCCAGCAGCCTTGAGGGGGCATCCTACGAGCAGTACTTC. The V call is TRBV13, the J call TRBJ2-7; 7 nucleotides align to TRBD1. This CDR3 is built from 14 residues. V lost 5 bases, J lost 1 base, and 5 bases stayed unmatched. CDR1 and CDR2 (germline): PRHDT, FYEKMQ (reference sequence).

V and J are TRBV30 and TRBJ1-2; TRBD1 is a possible D gene (5 bases). V was shortened by 2 bases and J by 8 bases, with 15 bases between the two germline ends. Per the germline V gene, CDR1 is GTSNPN and CDR2 is SVGIG (reference sequence). This CDR3 is 13 amino acids long. In DNA form, the CDR3 reads TGTGCCTGGAGTTCGCAGGGCCCGGAGGGCTACACCTTC. It translates to CAWSSQGPEGYTF.

The chain is built from TRBV7-2 and TRBJ1-2; D unresolved. Germline lookup yields CDR1 SGHTA and CDR2 FQGNSA. Trimming removed 3 bases from V and 7 bases from J, with 12 bases in between. The CDR3 extends over 13 amino acids. The CDR3 DNA reads as TGTGCCAGCAGCTTGGGCCCCGTAACTGGCTACACCTTC. Its protein is CASSLGPVTGYTF.

A remark on this clone: One junction end does not reproduce the germline sequence, and a read error may be involved. V usage is TRBV3-1 (or the pseudogene TRBV3-2) and J usage is TRBJ1-1; D gene ambiguous. Germline CDR1 is LGHDT and CDR2 is YNNKEL (reference sequence). The length of the CDR3 is 12 residues. The CDR3 sequence is CASRQANTEAFF. For the CDR3, the DNA is TGTGCCAGCAGGCAAGCTAACACTGAAGCTTTCTTT.

The sample holds one count of this clone. This chain links TRBV10-3 with TRBJ2-6; D may be TRBD1 (5 bases). This CDR3 region has 15 residues. Germline values: CDR1 ENHRY, CDR2 SYGVKD. V lost 6 bases, J lost 0 bases, and 9 bases lay in between. CDR3 in amino acids: CAIRDNYSGANVLTF. CDR3 DNA: TGTGCCATCAGGGACAATTACTCTGGGGCCAACGTCCTGACTTTC.

The chain links TRBV5-4 to TRBJ1-6, with a possible D match to TRBD1 (5 bases). The length of the CDR3 is 16 residues. Trimming stripped 4 bases from V and 9 bases from J, with 20 bases between. Germline CDR1 reads SGHNT; CDR2 reads YYREEE (reference sequence). The CDR3: CASSLPGQGGSSPLHF. The CDR3 DNA reads TGTGCCAGCAGCCTCCCTGGGCAGGGAGGGAGTTCACCCCTCCACTTT.

V gene TRBV7-2 combines with J gene TRBJ2-2; tentative D call: TRBD2 (7 bases). V was cut by 5 bases and J by 6 bases, with 10 bases left in between. This CDR3 is built from 13 residues. Germline V gene lookup returns CDR1 SGHTA and CDR2 FQGNSA. The CDR3 DNA reads TGTGCCAGCAGCCCCGGGGGGCCCGGGGAGCTGTTTTTT. Translating it yields CASSPGGPGELFF.

The V call is TRBV30, the J call TRBJ2-4; 8 bases map to TRBD1. Germline V gene lookup returns CDR1 GTSNPN and CDR2 SVGIG (reference sequence). J was trimmed by 3 bases and V by 2 bases; bases with no gene match: 12. The CDR3 runs 17 residues. DNA for the CDR3: TGTGCCTGGAGTTCTGGCAGGGGGCGTGATGGCAAAAACATTCAGTACTTC. This sequence encodes CAWSSGRGRDGKNIQYF.

This clone showed up just once. The rearrangement links TRBV24-1 to TRBJ2-7; 11 positions match TRBD1. The CDR3 consists of 15 residues. Per the germline V gene, CDR1 is KGHDR and CDR2 is SFDVKD. V was clipped by 2 bases and J by 3 bases; unmatched bases: 2. The CDR3 is CATSDSGTGGYEQYF. Here the CDR3 DNA reads TGTGCCACCAGTGATTCCGGGACAGGGGGCTACGAGCAGTACTTC.

This chain links TRBV30 with TRBJ2-1, with a possible D match to TRBD1 (6 bases). Trimming removed 1 base at V and 1 base at J, with 17 bases between. The CDR3 spans 17 residues. Germline V gene data show CDR1 as GTSNPN and CDR2 as SVGIG (reference sequence). CDR3 bases: TGTGCCTGGAGTGCCCTGGGGGCTGCCGAGTCCTACAATGAGCAGTTCTTC. Translated: CAWSALGAAESYNEQFF.

The chain couples TRBV2 to TRBJ1-6; possible D gene TRBD1, 6 bases. The V and J ends lost 6 bases and 14 bases respectively, with 14 bases between them. The CDR3 totals 12 residues. CDR1 is SNHLY and CDR2 is FYNNEI in the germline V gene. This CDR3 is CASSGQTRTLHF. In nucleotides, the CDR3 is TGTGCCAGCAGCGGACAGACCCGGACCCTCCACTTT.